The sequence of this T cell receptor beta chain was determined in a study of cytomegalovirus exposure and HLA in healthy donors (dated by TCRdb to 2016 to 2017). Regarding the study in general: An earlier analysis of several hundred of the donors reported 250 to 350 Gb of sequence data and roughly 120 million unique TCR beta sequences obtained from approximately 180 million T cells. To decide whether each TCR beta V gene segment behaved as functional or pseudogenic, an earlier analysis of fewer than 750 of the donors relied on high-throughput TCR beta sequencing. Donor age, sex, ethnicity and CMV serostatus were collected together with the repertoire data. Among under 450 genotyped donors of the cohort, an average of around 240,000 unique TCR beta nucleotide sequences were sequenced per donor, around a sixth of them non-productive. A later genetic analysis used genome-wide SNP genotypes for about three fifths of the 666 donors, treating that subset as a discovery cohort. About 300 gigabases of sequencing data and tens of millions of unique TCR sequences were included in an early release covering roughly 600 HLA-typed donors. The study aimed to test whether cataloging public T cell receptors could reveal signatures of past pathogen exposure. HLA typing included class I and class II loci at four-digit resolution. The number of typed donors differed by locus: roughly 629-640 for A, B, C, DRB1 and DQB1; some 500 for DQA1; around 580 for DPA1; and approximately 450 for DPB1. A later analysis re-examined previously published TCR beta repertoires from just over 650 donors and added high-resolution HLA genotyping to investigate patterns of TCR occurrence. Every repertoire in the discovery cohort had been generated on one and the same sequencing platform. Besides the first cohort of under 700 subjects, a separate validation cohort made up of roughly 120 different subjects was used. The study used immunosequencing to profile the T cell repertoires of approximately 640 subjects and linked those repertoires to cytomegalovirus serostatus. Rather than drawing on any new phenotypic data, the later analysis identified candidate immune exposures from TCR beta sequences and the way those sequences occurred across donors. The genetic ancestry cluster associated with self-reported Caucasian donors included 81% of the roughly 400 genotyped donors. Because of strong linkage in the cohort, roughly 5 DR-DQ haplotypes were treated as single units for association and clustering. To predict cytomegalovirus infection status, the study brought together high-throughput TCR immunosequencing, statistical association of individual TCRs with disease status, and machine learning. The full study reports these points: Across donors, most TCR sequences were observed very rarely, whereas some public TCRs were present in many individuals. In the study, 150 to 200 TCR beta chains were listed as associated with cytomegalovirus. According to a later analysis, TCR association rates differed among HLA loci, with DRB1 alleles showing the most associated TCRs and HLA-C alleles showing the fewest. A further reported finding was that TCR beta sequences accurately predicted the HLA-A and HLA-B alleles for most subjects in the first cohort. Only TCR beta chains were sequenced in this cohort, and the absence of alpha or paired-chain data limited detectable features. In an earlier analysis of about 600 of the donors, most TCR beta V segments appeared in productive rearrangements about 90% or about 30% of the time, broadly matching IMGT annotations. A cluster of highly shared sequence variants was judged likely to be a technical artifact of the sequencing pipeline. A few of the identified cytomegalovirus-associated TCR beta chains were confirmed in vitro to be specific for cytomegalovirus antigens. Because counts were too low, seventeen rarely observed V segments, including chromosome 9 orphons, were excluded from the earlier analysis of roughly 580 of the donors. In a later analysis, most CMV-associated TCR beta chains were found to appear HLA-restricted, with HLA associations seemingly driven largely by CMV exposure. An association between a missense DCLRE1C variant and V-gene and J-gene trimming of TCR beta chains was found in a later genetic analysis and replicated in an independent cohort. Because HLA typing was unavailable for some donors at each locus, only the typed subset was used in association tests. Some IMGT-functional V segments, including TRBV6-2 and TRBV6-3, could not be told apart with the 87-base-pair reads, so those segments were excluded. Linkage disequilibrium might explain the correlated functional status among segregating V segments, but an unknown experimental factor could not be excluded. The classifier was reported to diagnose cytomegalovirus status with high specificity and sensitivity in both the original and validation cohorts. Specific HLA alleles were associated with around 18,000 TCR beta sequences at a false discovery rate of 0.05 in a later analysis. The authors suggested that the approach could potentially be extended to other disease states and immunological phenotypes. According to a later genetic analysis, donors in an Asian-associated ancestry cluster had fewer N-insertions in productive TCRs than the approximately 670-donor mean. According to a later analysis, parvovirus B19, influenza, CMV and Epstein-Barr virus appeared linked to several top co-occurrence clusters. Roughly uniform sequencing depth across donors was assumed in presence/absence analyses, although this assumption may not hold. A later analysis found that HLA-associated TCR beta chains were more clonally expanded and had lower generation probabilities than equally common non-associated chains. When HLA alleles, especially DR and DQ, strongly co-occurred, attributing TCR associations to individual alleles was difficult. The only immune exposure information available for the cohort was CMV serostatus.

The cohort consisted of 600 or so healthy bone marrow donors. At the time of sampling, every cohort member was nominally healthy, though immune exposures that went unrecorded were likely present. The donor tested CMV seropositive and was one of the 289 seropositive cohort members. Every donor gave a peripheral blood sample, and the peripheral blood mononuclear cells from that sample were used for TCR beta sequencing. The Qiagen DNeasy Blood Extraction Kit was used to extract genomic DNA from the blood cell samples. The library was obtained by the immunoSEQ multiplex PCR assay. For the multiplex PCR, a mixture combining 60 forward primers for TCR Vbeta segments and 13 reverse primers for TCR Jbeta segments was used. The CDR3 region of rearranged TCR beta genes was amplified from genomic DNA by a multiplex PCR assay. The amplified TCR beta libraries were sequenced on the Illumina HiSeq System as 87-base-pair reads. The authors' pipeline ran thus. A later analysis counted about 76 million unique TCR beta chains across the approximately 700 repertoires, and roughly 9.9 million of these chains were shared by at least two donors. Raw reads were error-corrected and collapsed into unique sequences by a nearest-neighbor algorithm in which closely related sequences were merged to remove PCR and sequencing errors. CDR3 sequences were aligned to IMGT reference sequences to assign V, D and J gene segments. For a sequence to be retained, at least a six-nucleotide match to both a V gene segment and a J gene segment was required. Rearrangements were classified as productive when the CDR3 lacked stop codons and remained in frame with V and J, and all other rearrangements were classified as non-productive. CDR3 was defined by IMGT convention, running from the second conserved V-encoded cysteine to the conserved J-encoded phenylalanine. In an earlier analysis of 500 to 650 of the donors, sequences lacking an unambiguous match to a single V gene segment were excluded. An earlier analysis of under 750 of the donors called V segments functional above 56.7% productive rearrangements and segregating when the between-donor standard deviation exceeded 5%. To diagnose cytomegalovirus status from the catalog of TCR beta chain sequences, a statistical classification framework was built. V and J gene assignment, in a later analysis, came from comparing TCR nucleotide sequences with IMGT/GENE-DB human TR gene sequences. A later analysis assigned CDR3 sequences and most-parsimonious VDJ recombination scenarios with the TCRdist pipeline. In a later analysis, each TCR beta chain was defined by its CDR3 amino acid sequence together with its V-gene family, and reads lacking a unique V-gene family were excluded. A later analysis removed 500 to 600 highly shared, low-generation-probability nucleotide sequences to deal with suspected cross-contamination and a sequencing artifact. For each public chain, a later analysis derived a clonal expansion index from normalized ranks of inferred template counts within each repertoire. Generation probabilities in a later analysis came from a VDJ recombination model fitted to out-of-frame rearrangements, and those results were checked against IGoR. Hypergeometric tests were used in a later analysis to score TCR-TCR, TCR-HLA and TCR-CMV co-occurrence, with a repertoire-size bias correction applied to the TCR pairs. In a later analysis, false discovery rates were estimated by permuting HLA or CMV assignments 20 times. In a later analysis, co-occurring TCRs were grouped using DBSCAN, and TCRdist sequence similarity was added for clustering within HLA-allele-positive subsets. For co-occurrence clustering, repertoires with fewer than 30,000 or more than 120,000 public chains were excluded, along with a handful of repertoires with anomalous nucleotide sharing. This is the immuneACCESS table as TCRdb keeps it, with only in-frame sequences that have V and J called. A part of the clones is gone; compared with another copy, unresolved V genes explain less than half, and the rest is unexplained. V, J and clone size derive from that table, while D and trimming were established from the DNA sequence. The sample table holds 180,000 or so clones, of which around 86% were seen once. The ten largest clones take up under 7.5% of the sample.

CDR1 SNHLY and CDR2 FYNNEI are derived from the germline V gene. The CDR3 goes from the cysteine to the phenylalanine over 12 residues. Left in the record is the CDR3 DNA by itself, 36 bases read in frame from the first base. V is shortened by 3 bases, J by 6 bases, and the region joining them spans 9 bases. Worth noting for this clone: The antigen this receptor binds is unknown. No base-level quality is on record; no much larger clone is a single base apart.

The source of this sequence is a woman aged 45-65 years in good health and CMV-seropositive. The rearrangement joined TRBV2 to TRBJ2-7; TRBD2 is possibly the D segment (5 matching bases). Sequenced material: PBMCs. The CDR3 in this case is CASSDPGGEQYF. The DNA sequence is as follows: TGTGCCAGCAGTGACCCTGGAGGCGAGCAGTACTTC.